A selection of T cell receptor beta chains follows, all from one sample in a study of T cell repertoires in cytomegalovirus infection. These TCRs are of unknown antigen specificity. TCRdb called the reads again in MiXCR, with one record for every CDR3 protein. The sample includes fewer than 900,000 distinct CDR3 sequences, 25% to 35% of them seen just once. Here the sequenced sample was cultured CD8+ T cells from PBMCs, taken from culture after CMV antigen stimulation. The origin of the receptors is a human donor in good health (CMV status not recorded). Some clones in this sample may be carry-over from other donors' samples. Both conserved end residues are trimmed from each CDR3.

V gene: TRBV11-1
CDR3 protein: ASSLARQGTTTDTQY

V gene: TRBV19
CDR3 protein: ASSMGPYNQPQH

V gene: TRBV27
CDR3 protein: ASSLSRTQNQPQH

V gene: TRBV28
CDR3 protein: ASSTTSGGTSRGTDTQY

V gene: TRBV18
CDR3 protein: ASSPPGWSSYNEQF

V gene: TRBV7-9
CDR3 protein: ASDEQF

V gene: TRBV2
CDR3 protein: ASSETVFSSYNSPLH

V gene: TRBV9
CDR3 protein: ASSVPQGASGGPDTQY

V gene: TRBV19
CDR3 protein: ASSGTDYSNQPQH

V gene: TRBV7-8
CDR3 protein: ASSADRPRGTEAF

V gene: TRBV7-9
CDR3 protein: ASSFDRAASETQY

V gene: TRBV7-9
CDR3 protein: ASTLPLARTGELF

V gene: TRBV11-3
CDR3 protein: ASSFPGEGAF

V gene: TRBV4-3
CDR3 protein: ASSSIDDRRETQY

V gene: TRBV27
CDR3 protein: ASSSPHRAGANVLT

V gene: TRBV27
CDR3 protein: ASQDGLNTEAF

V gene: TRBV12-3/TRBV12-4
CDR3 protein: ASSLEQGFGNEQF

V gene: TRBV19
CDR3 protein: AMRWGTGGNTEAF

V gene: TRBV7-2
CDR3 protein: ASSFGTAGGYT

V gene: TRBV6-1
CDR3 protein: ASSVRDLEKNIQY

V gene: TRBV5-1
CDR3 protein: ASSYDGGRSDTQY

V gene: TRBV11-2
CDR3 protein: ASSFLAGYNEQF

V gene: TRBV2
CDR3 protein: ATLAGGRNEQY

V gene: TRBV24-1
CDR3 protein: ATSDLRTSGAYIEETQY

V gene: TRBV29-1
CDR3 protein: SVGSGGAEAF

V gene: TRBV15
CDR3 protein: ATSRMGAGTGLFYGYT

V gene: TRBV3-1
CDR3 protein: ASSRGQVFTGNTIY

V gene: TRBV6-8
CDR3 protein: ASSYSSGTGELF

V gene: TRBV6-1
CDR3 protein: ASSYRDHDNEQF

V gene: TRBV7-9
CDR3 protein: ASSSGTYNEQF

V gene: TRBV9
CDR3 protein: ASSVDRTGELF

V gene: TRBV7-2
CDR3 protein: ASSLVRLMGTGDKETQY

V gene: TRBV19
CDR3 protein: ASSIPPGLESDSGNTIY

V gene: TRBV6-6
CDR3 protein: ASSYETANTEAF

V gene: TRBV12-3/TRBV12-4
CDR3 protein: ASSFRTNQPQH

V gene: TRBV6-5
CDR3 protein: ASRYGPNNEQF

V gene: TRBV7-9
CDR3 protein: ASSLFLGYNEQF

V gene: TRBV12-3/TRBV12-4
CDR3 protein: ASSRTNTDTQY

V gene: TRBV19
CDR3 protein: ASSVGQGYNEQF

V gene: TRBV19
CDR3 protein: ASGTSGGNEQF

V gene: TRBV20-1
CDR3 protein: SVNSGSYEQY

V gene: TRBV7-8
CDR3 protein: ASSLENRGNEQF

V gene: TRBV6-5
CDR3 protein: ASSLPGTTNTGELF

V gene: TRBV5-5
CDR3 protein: ASSLWAGTQETQY

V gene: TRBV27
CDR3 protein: ASRGRGNTEAF

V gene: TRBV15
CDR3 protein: ATSRGDSTVETQY

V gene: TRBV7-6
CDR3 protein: ASSATAFANTGELF

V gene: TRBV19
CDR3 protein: ASSPGTVQF

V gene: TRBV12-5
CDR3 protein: ASGGAPDTQY

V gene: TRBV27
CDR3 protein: AALGTDTQY

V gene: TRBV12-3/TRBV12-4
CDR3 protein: ASTSYTEAF